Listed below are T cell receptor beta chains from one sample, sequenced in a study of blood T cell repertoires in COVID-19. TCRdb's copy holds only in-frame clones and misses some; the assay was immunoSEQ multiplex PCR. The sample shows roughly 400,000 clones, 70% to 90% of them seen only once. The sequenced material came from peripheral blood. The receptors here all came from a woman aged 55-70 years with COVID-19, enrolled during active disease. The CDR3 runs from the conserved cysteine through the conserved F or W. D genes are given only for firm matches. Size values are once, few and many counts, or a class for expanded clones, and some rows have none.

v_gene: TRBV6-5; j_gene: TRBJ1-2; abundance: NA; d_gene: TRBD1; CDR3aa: CASSYSTGNYGYTF; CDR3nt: TGTGCCAGCAGTTACTCGACAGGGAACTATGGCTACACCTTC
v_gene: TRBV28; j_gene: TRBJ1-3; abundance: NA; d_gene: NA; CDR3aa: CASSEWTEGNTIYF; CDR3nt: TGTGCCAGCAGTGAATGGACAGAAGGAAACACCATATATTTT
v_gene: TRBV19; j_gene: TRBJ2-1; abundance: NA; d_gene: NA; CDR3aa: CASSVGAADVFF; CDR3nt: TGTGCCAGTAGTGTGGGGGCCGCGGACGTGTTCTTC
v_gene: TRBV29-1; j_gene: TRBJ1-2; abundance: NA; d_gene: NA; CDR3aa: CSASSGEGSGYTF; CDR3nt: TGCAGCGCATCCTCTGGGGAGGGGTCTGGCTACACCTTC
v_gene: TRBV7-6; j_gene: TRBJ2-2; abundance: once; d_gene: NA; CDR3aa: CASSPTSSSVGELFF; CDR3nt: TGTGCCAGCAGCCCCACCTCCAGCAGCGTCGGGGAGCTGTTTTTT
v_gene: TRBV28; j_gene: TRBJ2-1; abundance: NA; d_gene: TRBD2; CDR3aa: CASSNGLEMYEQFF; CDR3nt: TGTGCCAGCAGCAATGGACTAGAAATGTATGAGCAGTTCTTC
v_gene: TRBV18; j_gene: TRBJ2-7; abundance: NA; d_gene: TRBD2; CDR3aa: CASSPPSLAGGTEQYF; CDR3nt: TGTGCCAGCTCACCACCGTCTTTAGCGGGGGGTACGGAGCAGTACTTC
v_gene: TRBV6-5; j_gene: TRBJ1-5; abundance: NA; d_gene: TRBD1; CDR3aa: CASRETGNQPQHF; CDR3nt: TGTGCCAGCAGAGAGACAGGGAATCAGCCCCAGCATTTT
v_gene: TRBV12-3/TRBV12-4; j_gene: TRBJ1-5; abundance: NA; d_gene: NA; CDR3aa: CASRALEGEPQHF; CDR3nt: TGTGCCAGCAGGGCTTTAGAGGGTGAGCCCCAGCATTTT
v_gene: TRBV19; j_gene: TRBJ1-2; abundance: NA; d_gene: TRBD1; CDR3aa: CASLSRTGESPRGYTF; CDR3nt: TGTGCCAGTCTCTCAAGGACAGGGGAATCTCCGCGCGGCTACACCTTC
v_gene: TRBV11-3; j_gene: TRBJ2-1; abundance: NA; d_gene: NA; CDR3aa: CASSQGHGSYNEQFF; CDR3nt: TGTGCCAGCAGCCAGGGGCACGGATCCTACAATGAGCAGTTCTTC
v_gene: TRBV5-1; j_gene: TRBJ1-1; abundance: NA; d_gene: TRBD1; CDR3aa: CASSSGTGVFF; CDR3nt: TGCGCCAGCAGTTCCGGGACAGGGGTTTTCTTT
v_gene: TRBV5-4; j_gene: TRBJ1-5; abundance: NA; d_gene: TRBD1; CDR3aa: CASSSGGSDQPQHF; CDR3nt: TGTGCCAGCAGCTCAGGGGGCTCGGATCAGCCCCAGCATTTT
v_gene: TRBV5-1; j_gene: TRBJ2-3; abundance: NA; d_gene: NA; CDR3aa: CASSHPYSDTQYF; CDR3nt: TGCGCCAGCAGCCACCCCTATTCAGATACGCAGTATTTT
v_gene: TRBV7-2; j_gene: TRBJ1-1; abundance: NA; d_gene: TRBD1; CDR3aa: CASSPEPGTVNTEAFF; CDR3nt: TGTGCCAGCAGCCCAGAGCCCGGGACAGTGAACACTGAAGCTTTCTTT
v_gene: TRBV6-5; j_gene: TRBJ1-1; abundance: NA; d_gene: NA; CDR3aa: CASSRGDSAEAFF; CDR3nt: TGTGCCAGCAGTAGGGGTGACAGCGCTGAAGCTTTCTTT
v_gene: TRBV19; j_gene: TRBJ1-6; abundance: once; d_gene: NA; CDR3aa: CASSIPGINNSPLHF; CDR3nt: TGTGCCAGTAGTATTCCCGGGATTAATAATTCACCCCTCCACTTT
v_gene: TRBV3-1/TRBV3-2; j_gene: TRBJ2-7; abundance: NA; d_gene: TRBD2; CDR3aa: CASNLAGAYEQYF; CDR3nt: TGTGCCAGCAATCTAGCGGGAGCCTACGAGCAGTACTTC
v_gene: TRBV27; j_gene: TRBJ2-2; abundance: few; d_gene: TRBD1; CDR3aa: CASCSGQPTGELFF; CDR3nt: TGTGCCAGCTGCTCGGGACAGCCCACCGGGGAGCTGTTTTTT
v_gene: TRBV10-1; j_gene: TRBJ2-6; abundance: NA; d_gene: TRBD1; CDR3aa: CASSPDRVSGANVLTF; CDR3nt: TGCGCCAGCAGTCCGGACAGGGTCTCTGGGGCCAACGTCCTGACTTTC
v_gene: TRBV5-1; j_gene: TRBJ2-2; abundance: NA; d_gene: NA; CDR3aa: CASRTVANTGELFF; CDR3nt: TGCGCCAGCCGGACAGTCGCGAACACCGGGGAGCTGTTTTTT
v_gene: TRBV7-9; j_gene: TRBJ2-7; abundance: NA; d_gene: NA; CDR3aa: CASSPPGHVYEQYF; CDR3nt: TGTGCCAGCAGCCCTCCCGGACACGTCTACGAGCAGTACTTC
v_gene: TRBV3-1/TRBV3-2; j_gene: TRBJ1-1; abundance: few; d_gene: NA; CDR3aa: CASSQARSTFEAFF; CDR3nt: TGTGCCAGCAGCCAAGCTCGGAGTACCTTTGAAGCTTTCTTT
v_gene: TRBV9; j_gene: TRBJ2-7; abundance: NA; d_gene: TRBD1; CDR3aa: CASSAGTGTSYEQYF; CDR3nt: TGTGCCAGCAGCGCCGGGACAGGGACCTCCTACGAGCAGTACTTC
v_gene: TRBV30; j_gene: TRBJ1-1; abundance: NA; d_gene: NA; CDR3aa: CALGLGGKRTEAFF; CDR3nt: TGTGCCCTTGGTTTAGGTGGTAAGAGGACTGAAGCTTTCTTT
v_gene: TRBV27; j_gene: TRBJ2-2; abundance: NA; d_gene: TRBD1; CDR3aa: CASSLSWTWTGANTGELFF; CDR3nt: TGTGCCAGCAGTTTATCTTGGACGTGGACAGGAGCGAACACCGGGGAGCTGTTTTTT
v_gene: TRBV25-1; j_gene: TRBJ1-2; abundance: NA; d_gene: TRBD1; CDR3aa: CASSEQGAVYGYTF; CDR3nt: TGTGCCAGCAGTGAGCAGGGGGCCGTCTATGGCTACACCTTC
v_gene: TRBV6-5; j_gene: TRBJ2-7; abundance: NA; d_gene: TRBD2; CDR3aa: CASSSTSSGGYEQYF; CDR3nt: TGTGCCAGCAGTTCCACCTCTAGCGGGGGCTACGAGCAGTACTTC
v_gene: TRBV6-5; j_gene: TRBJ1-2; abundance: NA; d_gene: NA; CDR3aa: CASSLRTVYGYTF; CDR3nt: TGTGCCAGCAGTCTCCGGACAGTCTATGGCTACACCTTC
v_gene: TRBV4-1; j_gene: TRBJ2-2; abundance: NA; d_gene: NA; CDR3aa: CASSRSQAGELFF; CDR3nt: TGCGCCAGCAGCCGCTCGCAGGCCGGGGAGCTGTTTTTT
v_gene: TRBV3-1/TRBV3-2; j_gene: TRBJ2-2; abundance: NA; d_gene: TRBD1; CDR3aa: CASSRTGANTGELFF; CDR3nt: TGTGCCAGCAGCCGGACAGGGGCAAACACCGGGGAGCTGTTTTTT
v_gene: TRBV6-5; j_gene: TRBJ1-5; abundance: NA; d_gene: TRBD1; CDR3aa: CASTTRTGAIGPQHF; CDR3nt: TGTGCCAGCACCACTAGGACAGGGGCCATTGGGCCCCAGCATTTT
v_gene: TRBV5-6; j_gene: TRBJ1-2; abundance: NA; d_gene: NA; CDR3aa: CASSFGGRPHGYTF; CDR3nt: TGTGCCAGCAGCTTCGGGGGGCGTCCTCATGGCTACACCTTC
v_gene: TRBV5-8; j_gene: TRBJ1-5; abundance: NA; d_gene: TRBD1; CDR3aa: CASRGRRGTGDQPQHF; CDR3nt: TGTGCCAGCAGAGGGAGGAGGGGGACAGGTGATCAGCCCCAGCATTTT
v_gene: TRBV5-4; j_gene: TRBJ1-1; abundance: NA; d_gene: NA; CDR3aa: CASSPQGGSVDEAFF; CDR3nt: TGTGCCAGCAGCCCTCAGGGCGGTTCTGTAGATGAAGCTTTCTTT
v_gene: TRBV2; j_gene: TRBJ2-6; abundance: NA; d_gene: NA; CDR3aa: CASKRTGAGANVLTF; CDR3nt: TGTGCCAGCAAGAGAACTGGGGCCGGGGCCAACGTCCTGACTTTC
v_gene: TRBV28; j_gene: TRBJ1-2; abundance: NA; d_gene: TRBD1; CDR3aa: CASSGGDRDLGGYTF; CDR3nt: TGTGCCAGCAGTGGCGGGGACAGGGACCTTGGCGGCTACACCTTC
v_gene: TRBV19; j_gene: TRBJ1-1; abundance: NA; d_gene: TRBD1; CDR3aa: CASIFPAKTPQGARGEAFF; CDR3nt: TGTGCCAGTATTTTCCCCGCCAAAACCCCACAGGGGGCGCGAGGTGAAGCTTTCTTT
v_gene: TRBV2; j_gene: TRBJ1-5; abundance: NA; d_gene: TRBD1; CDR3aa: CASSRTGVNQPQHF; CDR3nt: TGTGCCAGCAGCCGGACAGGGGTCAATCAGCCCCAGCATTTT
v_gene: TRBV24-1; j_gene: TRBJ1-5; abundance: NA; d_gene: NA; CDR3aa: CATSDGRSNQPQHF; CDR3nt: TGTGCCACCTCGGACGGGAGAAGCAATCAGCCCCAGCATTTT
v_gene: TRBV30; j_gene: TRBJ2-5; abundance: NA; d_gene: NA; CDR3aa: CAWSGPRETGKETQYF; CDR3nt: TGTGCCTGGAGTGGTCCCCGGGAGACAGGGAAGGAGACCCAGTACTTC
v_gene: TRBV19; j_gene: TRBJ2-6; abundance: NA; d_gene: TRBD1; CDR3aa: CASSPRDSSSGANVLTF; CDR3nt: TGTGCCAGTAGTCCAAGGGACAGCAGCTCTGGGGCCAACGTCCTGACTTTC
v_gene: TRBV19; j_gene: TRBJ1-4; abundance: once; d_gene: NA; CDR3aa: CASSRLRTDGAEKLFF; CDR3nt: TGTGCCAGTAGTAGACTCCGGACAGACGGGGCTGAAAAACTGTTTTTT